This entry features one TCR beta chain sequence. Its cognate antigen has yet to be identified. The input lacks base qualities; no much larger clone sits a single base away. This specimen belongs to a study of OX40 agonist ivuxolimab in advanced cancers. Regarding the study in general: The costimulatory receptor OX40 (CD134) was targeted by ivuxolimab, a fully human IgG2 agonistic monoclonal antibody. Intravenous ivuxolimab was administered to patients every 2 weeks at six dose levels: 0.01, 0.1, 0.3, 1.5, 3 and 10 mg/kg. In the dose-escalation cohort, 82.7% of patients were male, and the mean age was roughly 60 years, with a range of about 23 to 90. Partial responses were achieved by three dose-escalation patients, of whom one had hepatocellular carcinoma and two had cutaneous melanoma. Of the 52 patients in dose escalation, about 20 had hepatocellular carcinoma, about 15 had melanoma, 9 had renal cell carcinoma and 9 had head and neck cancer. The paper covers the monotherapy dose-escalation part of the phase I ivuxolimab trial, which included N of about 50 patients. Prior anti-PD-1, anti-PD-L1 or anti-CTLA-4 therapy was permitted, and roughly two fifths of dose-escalation patients had received checkpoint inhibitors. The point of sequencing TCRbeta in the periphery was to test whether ivuxolimab changed TCR sequence diversity and drove clonal T-cell expansion. Study-wide conclusions, independent of this receptor: After ivuxolimab, expanded clones were on average more numerous among CD8+ T cells than among CD4+ T cells. Low levels of normalized T-cell clonal expansion were also seen in some nonresponding patients. In the 0.1-3.0 mg/kg groups, partial responders had among the lowest normalized peripheral clonal expansion, particularly in CD8+ T cells. At doses of 0.1 to 3.0 mg/kg, clonal expansion of both CD4+ and CD8+ blood T cells was observed from baseline to week 6. The antigen specificity of the clonally expanded peripheral T cells was not determined.

Genomic DNA was extracted from sorted cells for sequencing of the TCRbeta CDR3 region. The immunoSEQ Assay was used to sequence the TCRbeta CDR3 regions. The source is immuneACCESS, and TCRdb retained only in-frame sequences with V and J called. Part of the clones is not carried over; for the studies checked, unresolved V genes explain less than half of this, and the remainder is unexplained. Present in this sample are 70,000 or so clones, approximately 80% of which were seen just once. Together, the top ten hold 0.9% to 1.4% of the sample. The germline V gene specifies SNHLY as CDR1 and FYNNEI as CDR2. The junction carries 11 bases between V and J, which are trimmed by 3 bases and 3 bases respectively. The CDR3 holds 14 amino acids from the cysteine to the phenylalanine. The kept DNA is CDR3 alone, 42 bases in frame from the first base. The trial excluded patients who had a history of autoimmune disease or who were on systemic immunosuppression. Peripheral blood for TCR sequencing was collected from all dose cohorts at baseline, on cycle 4 day 1, and on cycle 7 day 1. Samples came from an open-label, multicenter, first-in-human phase I dose-escalation trial of ivuxolimab. Adults with locally advanced or metastatic head and neck squamous cell, hepatocellular, melanoma or renal cell carcinoma were enrolled in the trial. CD4+ and CD8+ T cells were sorted separately from peripheral blood before TCR sequencing.

The clonotype comes from an adult with an advanced solid tumor such as melanoma, head and neck, liver or kidney cancer. The V gene is TRBV2 and the J gene is TRBJ1-1, with the D gene not confidently named. This sample comprised CD4+ or CD8+ T cells sorted from blood, obtained in a trial of the OX40 agonist ivuxolimab. The DNA sequence is as follows: TGTGCCAGCAGTGATAAATCCCCCCACACTGAAGCTTTCTTT. Its translation reads: CASSDKSPHTEAFF. Reference TRBV2 and TRBJ1-1 genes cover what lies past the CDR3, so the full variable domain is EPEVTQTPSHQVTQMGQEVILRCVPISNHLYFYWYRQILGQKVEFLVSFYNNEISEKSEIFDDQFSVERPDGSNFTLKIRSTKLEDSAMYFCASSDKSPHTEAFFGQGTRLTVV.